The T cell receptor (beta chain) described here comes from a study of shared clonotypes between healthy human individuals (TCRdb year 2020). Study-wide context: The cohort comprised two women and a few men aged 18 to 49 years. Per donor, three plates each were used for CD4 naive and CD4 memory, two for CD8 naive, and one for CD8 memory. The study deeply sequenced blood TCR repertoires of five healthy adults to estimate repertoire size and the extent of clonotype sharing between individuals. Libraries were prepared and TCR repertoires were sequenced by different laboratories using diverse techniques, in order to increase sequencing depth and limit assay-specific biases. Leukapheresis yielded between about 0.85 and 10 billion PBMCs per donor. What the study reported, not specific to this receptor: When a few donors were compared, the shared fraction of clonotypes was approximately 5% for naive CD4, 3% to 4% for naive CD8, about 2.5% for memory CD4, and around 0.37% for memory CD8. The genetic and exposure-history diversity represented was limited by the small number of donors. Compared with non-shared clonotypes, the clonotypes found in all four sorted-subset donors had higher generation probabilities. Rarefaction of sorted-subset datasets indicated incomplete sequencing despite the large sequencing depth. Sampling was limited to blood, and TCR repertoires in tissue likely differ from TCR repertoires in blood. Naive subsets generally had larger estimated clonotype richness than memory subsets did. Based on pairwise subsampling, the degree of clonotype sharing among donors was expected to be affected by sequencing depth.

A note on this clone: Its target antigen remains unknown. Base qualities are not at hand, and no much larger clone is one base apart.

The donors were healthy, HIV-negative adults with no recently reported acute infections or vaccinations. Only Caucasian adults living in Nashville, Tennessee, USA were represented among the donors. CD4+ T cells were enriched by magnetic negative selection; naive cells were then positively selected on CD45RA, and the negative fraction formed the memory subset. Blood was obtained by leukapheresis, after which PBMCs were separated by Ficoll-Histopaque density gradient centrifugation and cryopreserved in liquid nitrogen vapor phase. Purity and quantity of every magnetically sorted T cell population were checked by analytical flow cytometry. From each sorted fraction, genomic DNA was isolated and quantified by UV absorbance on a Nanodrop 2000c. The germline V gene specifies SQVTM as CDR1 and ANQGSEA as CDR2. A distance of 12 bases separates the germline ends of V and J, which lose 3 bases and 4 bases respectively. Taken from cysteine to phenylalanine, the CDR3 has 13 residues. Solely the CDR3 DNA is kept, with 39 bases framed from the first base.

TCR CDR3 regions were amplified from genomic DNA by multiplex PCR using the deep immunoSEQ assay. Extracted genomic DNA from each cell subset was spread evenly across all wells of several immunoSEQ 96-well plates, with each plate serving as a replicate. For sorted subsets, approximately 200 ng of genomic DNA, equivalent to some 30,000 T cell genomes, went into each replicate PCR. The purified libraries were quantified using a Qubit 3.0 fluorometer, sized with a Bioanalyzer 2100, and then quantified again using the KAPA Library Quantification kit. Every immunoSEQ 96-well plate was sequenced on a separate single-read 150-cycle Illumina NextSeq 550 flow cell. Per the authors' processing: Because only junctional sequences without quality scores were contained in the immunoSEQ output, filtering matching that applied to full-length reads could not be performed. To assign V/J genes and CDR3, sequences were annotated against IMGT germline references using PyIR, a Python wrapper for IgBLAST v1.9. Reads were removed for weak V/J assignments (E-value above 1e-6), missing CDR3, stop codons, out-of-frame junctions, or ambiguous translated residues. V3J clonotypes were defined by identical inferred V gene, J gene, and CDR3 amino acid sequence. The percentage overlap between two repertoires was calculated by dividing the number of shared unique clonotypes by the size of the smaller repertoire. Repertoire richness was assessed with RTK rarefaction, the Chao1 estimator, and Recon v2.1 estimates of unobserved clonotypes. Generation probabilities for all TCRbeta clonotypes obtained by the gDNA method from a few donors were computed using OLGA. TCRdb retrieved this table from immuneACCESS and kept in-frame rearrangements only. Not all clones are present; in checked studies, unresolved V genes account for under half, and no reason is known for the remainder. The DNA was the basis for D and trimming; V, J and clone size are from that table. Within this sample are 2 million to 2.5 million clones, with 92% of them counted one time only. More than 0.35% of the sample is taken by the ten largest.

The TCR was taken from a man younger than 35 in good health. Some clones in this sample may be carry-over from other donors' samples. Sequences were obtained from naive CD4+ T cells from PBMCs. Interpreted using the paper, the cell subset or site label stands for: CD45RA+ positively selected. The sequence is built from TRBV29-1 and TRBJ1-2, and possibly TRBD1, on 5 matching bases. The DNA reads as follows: TGCAGCGTTGACCGTCAGGGCCTCTATGGCTACACCTTC. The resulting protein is CSVDRQGLYGYTF. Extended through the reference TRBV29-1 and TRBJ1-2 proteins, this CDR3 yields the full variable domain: SAVISQKPSRDICQRGTSLTIQCQVDSQVTMMFWYRQQPGQSLTLIATANQGSEATYESGFVIDKFPISRPNLTFSTLTVSNMSPEDSSIYLCSVDRQGLYGYTFGSGTRLTVV.